This T cell receptor beta chain was captured by sequencing in a study of T cell repertoires in cytomegalovirus infection. This CDR3 is 15 amino acids long. V dropped 2 bases and J dropped 0 bases, with 10 bases sitting between them. Looked up from germline, CDR1 is LNHDA and CDR2 is SQIVND (reference sequence). Via MiXCR, TCRdb re-called the reads, giving one row per CDR3 protein. Of roughly 320,000 distinct CDR3 sequences listed, 9.5% are singletons. The sample taken for sequencing was PBMCs. This chain joins TRBV19 and TRBJ1-1; D is unresolved. This receptor was taken from a human donor in good health (CMV status not recorded). Some clones in this sample may be carry-over from other donors' samples. This CDR3 is CASSITFVLNTEAFF. CDR3 coding DNA: TGTGCCAGTAGTATAACCTTCGTACTGAACACTGAAGCTTTCTTT.